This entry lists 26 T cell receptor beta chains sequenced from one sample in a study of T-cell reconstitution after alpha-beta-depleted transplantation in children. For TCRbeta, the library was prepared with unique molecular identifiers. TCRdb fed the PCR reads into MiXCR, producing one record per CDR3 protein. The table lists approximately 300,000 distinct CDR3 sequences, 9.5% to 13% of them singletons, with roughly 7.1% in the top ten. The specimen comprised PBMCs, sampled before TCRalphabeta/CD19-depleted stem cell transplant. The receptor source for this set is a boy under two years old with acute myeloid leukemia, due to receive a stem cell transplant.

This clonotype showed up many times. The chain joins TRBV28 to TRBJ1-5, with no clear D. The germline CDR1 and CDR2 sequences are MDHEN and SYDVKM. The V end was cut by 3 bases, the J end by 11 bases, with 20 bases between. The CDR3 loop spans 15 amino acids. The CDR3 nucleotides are TGTGCCAGCAGTTTGTCCCCGAACATCGGCGGGTCCCAGCATTTT. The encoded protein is CASSLSPNIGGSQHF.

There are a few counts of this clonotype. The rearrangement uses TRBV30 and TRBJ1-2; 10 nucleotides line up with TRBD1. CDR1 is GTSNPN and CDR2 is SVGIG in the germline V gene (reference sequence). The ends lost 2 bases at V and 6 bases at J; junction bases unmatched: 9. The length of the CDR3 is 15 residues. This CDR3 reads CAWSRGQGRTDGYTF. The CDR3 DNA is TGTGCCTGGAGTCGGGGACAGGGGAGGACAGATGGCTACACCTTC.

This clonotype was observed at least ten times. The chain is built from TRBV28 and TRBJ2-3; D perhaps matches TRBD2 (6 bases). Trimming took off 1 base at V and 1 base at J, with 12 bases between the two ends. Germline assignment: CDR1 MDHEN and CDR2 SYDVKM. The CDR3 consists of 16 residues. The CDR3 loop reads CASSLFRGRRTDTQYF. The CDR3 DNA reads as TGTGCCAGCAGTTTATTTCGTGGGAGGCGCACAGATACGCAGTATTTT.

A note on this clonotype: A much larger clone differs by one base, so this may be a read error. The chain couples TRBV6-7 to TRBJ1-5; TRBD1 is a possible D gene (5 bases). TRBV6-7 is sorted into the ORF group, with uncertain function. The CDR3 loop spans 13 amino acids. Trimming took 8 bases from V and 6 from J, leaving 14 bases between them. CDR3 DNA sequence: TGTGCCAGCTGTTTCAGCCAGGGTCAGCCCCAGCATTTT. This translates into CASCFSQGQPQHF.

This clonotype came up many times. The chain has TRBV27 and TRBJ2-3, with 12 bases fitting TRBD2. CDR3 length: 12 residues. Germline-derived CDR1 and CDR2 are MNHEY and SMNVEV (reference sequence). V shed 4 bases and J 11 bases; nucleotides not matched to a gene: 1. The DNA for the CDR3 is TGTGCCAGCAGTTCGGGACTAGCGGGGCAGTATTTT. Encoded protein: CASSSGLAGQYF.

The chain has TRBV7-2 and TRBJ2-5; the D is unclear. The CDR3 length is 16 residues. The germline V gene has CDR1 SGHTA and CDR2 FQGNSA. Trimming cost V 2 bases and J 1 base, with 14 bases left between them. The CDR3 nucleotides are TGTGCCAGCAGCTTATATAGTAGGGCGGTCCAAGAGACCCAGTACTTC. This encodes CASSLYSRAVQETQYF.

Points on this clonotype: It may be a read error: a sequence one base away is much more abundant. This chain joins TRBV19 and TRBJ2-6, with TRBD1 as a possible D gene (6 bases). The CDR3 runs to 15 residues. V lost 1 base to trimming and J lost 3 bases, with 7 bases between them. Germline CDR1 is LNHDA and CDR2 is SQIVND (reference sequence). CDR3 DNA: TGTGCCAGTAGTATAGCAGGGGATGGGGCCAACGTCCTGACTTTC. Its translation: CASSIAGDGANVLTF. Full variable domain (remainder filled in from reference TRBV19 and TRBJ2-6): DGGITQSPKYLFRKEGQNVTLSCEQNLNHDAMYWYRQDPGQGLRLIYYSQIVNDFQKGDIAEGYSVSREKKESFPLTVTSAQKNPTAFYLCASSIAGDGANVLTFGAGSRLTVL.

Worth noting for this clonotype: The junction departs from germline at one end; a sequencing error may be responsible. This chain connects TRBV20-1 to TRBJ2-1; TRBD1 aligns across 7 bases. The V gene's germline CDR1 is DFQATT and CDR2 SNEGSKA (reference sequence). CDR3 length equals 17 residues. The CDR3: CCARLITGVASYNEQFF. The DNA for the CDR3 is TGCTGTGCTAGACTGATAACAGGGGTAGCGTCCTACAATGAGCAGTTCTTC.

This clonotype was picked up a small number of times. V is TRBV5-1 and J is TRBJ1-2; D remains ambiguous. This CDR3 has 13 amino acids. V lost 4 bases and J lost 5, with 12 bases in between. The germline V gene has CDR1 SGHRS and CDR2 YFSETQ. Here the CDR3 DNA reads TGCGCCAGCAGCCCGGACGGCGGTTATGGCTACACCTTC. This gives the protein CASSPDGGYGYTF.

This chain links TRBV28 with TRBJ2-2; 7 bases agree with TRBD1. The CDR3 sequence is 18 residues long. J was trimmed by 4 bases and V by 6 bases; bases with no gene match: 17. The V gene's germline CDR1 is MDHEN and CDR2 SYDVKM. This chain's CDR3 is CASRHPKPGQTSTGELFF. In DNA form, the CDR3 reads TGTGCCAGCAGACACCCCAAACCGGGACAGACGTCCACCGGGGAGCTGTTTTTT. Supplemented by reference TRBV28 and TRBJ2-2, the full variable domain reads DVKVTQSSRYLVKRTGEKVFLECVQDMDHENMFWYRQDPGLGLRLIYFSYDVKMKEKGDIPEGYSVSREKKERFSLILESASTNQTSMYLCASRHPKPGQTSTGELFFGEGSRLTVL.

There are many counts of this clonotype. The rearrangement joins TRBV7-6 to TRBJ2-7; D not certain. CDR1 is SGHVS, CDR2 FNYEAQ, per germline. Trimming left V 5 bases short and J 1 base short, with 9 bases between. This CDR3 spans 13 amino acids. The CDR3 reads CASSTDISYEQYF. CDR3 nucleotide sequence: TGTGCCAGCAGCACAGACATTTCCTACGAGCAGTACTTC.

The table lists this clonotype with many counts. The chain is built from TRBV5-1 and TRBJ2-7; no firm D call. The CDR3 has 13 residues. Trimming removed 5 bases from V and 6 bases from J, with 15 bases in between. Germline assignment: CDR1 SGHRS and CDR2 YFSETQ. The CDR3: CASRGFLDGEQYF. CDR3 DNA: TGCGCCAGCAGGGGATTTCTCGACGGCGAGCAGTACTTC.

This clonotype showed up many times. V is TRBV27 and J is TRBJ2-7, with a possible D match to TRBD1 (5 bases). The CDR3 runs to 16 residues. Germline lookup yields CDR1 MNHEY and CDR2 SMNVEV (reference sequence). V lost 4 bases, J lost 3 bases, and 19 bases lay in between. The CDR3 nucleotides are TGTGCCAGCAGTTCCTATCTGGCAGGGCGCAGCTACGAGCAGTACTTC. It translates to CASSSYLAGRSYEQYF.

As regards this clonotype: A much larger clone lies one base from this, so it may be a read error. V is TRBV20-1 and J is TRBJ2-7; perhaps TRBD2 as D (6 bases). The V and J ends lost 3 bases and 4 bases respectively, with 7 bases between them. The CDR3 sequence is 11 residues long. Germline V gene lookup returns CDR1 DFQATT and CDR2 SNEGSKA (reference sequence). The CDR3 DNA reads TGCAGTGCTAGCGCGGGATACGAGCAGTACTTC. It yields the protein CSASAGYEQYF.

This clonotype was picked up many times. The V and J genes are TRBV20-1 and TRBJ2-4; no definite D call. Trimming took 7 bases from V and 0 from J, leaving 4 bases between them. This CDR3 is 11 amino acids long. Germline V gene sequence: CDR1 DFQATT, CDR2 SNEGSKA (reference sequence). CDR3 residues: CSGTAKNIQYF. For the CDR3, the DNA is TGCAGTGGGACAGCCAAAAACATTCAGTACTTC.

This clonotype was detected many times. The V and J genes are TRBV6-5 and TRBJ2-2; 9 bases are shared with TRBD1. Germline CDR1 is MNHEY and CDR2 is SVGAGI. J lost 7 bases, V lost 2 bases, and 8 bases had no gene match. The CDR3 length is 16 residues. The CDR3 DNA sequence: TGTGCCAGCAGTTACGGAGACAGGGGGATGCACGGGGAGCTGTTTTTT. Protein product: CASSYGDRGMHGELFF.

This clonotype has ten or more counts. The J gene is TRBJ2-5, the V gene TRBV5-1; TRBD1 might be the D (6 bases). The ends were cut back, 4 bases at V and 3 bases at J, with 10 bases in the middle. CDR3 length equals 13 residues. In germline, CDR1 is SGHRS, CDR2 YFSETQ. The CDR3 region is CASSEGHEETQYF. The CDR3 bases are TGCGCCAGCAGCGAGGGACATGAAGAGACCCAGTACTTC.

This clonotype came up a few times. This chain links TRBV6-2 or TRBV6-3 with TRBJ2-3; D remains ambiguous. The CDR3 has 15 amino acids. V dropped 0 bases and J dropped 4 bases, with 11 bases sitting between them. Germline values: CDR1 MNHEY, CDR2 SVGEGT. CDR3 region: CASSYSDSPADTQYF. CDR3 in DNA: TGTGCCAGCAGTTACTCAGACTCCCCCGCAGATACGCAGTATTTT.

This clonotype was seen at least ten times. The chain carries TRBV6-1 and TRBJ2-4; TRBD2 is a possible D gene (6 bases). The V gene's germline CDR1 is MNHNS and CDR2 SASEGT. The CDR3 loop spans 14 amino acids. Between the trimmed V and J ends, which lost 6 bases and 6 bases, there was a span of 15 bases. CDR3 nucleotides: TGTGCCAGCAGCCCAGTGGGGCGGGGAAACATTCAGTACTTC. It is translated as CASSPVGRGNIQYF.

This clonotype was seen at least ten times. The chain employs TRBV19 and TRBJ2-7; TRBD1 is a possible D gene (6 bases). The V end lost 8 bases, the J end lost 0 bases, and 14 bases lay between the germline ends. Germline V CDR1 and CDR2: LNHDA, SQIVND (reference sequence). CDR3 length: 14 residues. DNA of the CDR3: TGTGCCAGTTCTCGGGACACCGGCTCCTACGAGCAGTACTTC. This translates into CASSRDTGSYEQYF.

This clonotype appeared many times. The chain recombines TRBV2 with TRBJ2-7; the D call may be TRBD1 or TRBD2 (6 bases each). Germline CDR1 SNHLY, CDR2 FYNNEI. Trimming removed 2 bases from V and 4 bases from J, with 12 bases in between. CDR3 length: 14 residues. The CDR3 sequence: CASSEYRGRYEQYF. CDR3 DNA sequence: TGTGCCAGCAGTGAATACCGGGGGCGGTACGAGCAGTACTTC.

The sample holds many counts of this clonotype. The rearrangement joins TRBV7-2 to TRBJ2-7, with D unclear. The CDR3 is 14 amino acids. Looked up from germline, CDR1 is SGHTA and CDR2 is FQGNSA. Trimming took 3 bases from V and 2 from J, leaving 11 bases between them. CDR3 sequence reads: CASSLAASTYEQYF. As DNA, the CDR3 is TGTGCCAGCAGCTTGGCCGCCTCGACCTACGAGCAGTACTTC.

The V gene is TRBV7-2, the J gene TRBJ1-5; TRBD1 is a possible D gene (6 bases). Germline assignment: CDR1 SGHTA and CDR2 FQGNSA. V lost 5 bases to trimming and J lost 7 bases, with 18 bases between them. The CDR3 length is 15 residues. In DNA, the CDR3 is TGTGCCAGCAGCCTAAATGGGGGGGCGCGGCAGCCCCAGCATTTT. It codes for CASSLNGGARQPQHF.

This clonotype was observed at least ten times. For the CDR3, the DNA is TGCAGCGTTGATGGATACAGGGTTAGGCGTATAGGTGAGCAGTTCTTC. This codes for CSVDGYRVRRIGEQFF. V gene TRBV29-1 combines with J gene TRBJ2-1, with D perhaps matching TRBD1 (6 bases). Germline CDR1 and CDR2: SQVTM and ANQGSEA. With 3 bases removed from V and 9 bases from J, the gap between germline ends came to 24 bases. The CDR3 consists of 16 residues.

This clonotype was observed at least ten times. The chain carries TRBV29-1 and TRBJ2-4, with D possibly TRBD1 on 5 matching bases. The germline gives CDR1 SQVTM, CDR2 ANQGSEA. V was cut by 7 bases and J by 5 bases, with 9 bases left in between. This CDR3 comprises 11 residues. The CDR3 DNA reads TGCAGCGCCGGCAGGGAAAACATTCAGTACTTC. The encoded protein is CSAGRENIQYF.

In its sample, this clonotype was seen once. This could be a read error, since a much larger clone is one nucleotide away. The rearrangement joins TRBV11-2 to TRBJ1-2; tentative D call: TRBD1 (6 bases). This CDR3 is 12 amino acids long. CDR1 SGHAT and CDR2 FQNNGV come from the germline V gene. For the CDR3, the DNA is TGTGCCTGCAGCTTTACAGGGCGGTACTACACCTTC. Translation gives CACSFTGRYYTF. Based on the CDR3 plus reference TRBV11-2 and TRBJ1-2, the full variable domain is EAGVAQSPRYKIIEKRQSVAFWCNPISGHATLYWYQQILGQGPKLLIQFQNNGVVDDSQLPKDRFSAERLKGVDSTLKIQPAKLEDSAVYLCACSFTGRYYTFGSGTRLTVV.